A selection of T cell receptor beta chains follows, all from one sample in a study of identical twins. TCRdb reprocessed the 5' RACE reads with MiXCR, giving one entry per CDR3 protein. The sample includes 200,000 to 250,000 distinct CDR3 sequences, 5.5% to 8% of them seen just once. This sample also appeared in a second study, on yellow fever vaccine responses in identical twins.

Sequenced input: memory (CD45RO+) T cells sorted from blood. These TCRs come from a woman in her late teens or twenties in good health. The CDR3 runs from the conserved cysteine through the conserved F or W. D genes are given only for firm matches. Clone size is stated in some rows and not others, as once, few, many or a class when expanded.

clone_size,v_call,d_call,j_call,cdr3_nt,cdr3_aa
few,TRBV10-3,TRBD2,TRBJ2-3,TGTGCCATCAGTGAGTCTCGCCCTCGCCAGGGAGGGCACACAGATACGCAGTATTTT,CAISESRPRQGGHTDTQYF
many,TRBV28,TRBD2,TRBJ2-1,TGTGCCAGCGACCGACACGCGGGGGGTGGCGAGCAGTTCTTC,CASDRHAGGGEQFF
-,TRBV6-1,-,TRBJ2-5,TGTGCCAGCAGTGTGGGACCGGGCCACCAAGAGACCCAGTACTTC,CASSVGPGHQETQYF
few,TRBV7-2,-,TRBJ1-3,TGTGCCAGCAGCTTAGACGGGGGTAGAAACACCATATATTTT,CASSLDGGRNTIYF
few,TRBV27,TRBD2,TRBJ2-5,TGTGCCAGCAGTTCCCTAGGGGCGGGAGAAGAGACCCAGTACTTC,CASSSLGAGEETQYF
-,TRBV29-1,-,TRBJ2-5,TGCAGCGTTGGCAGGCAAGAGACCCAGTACTTC,CSVGRQETQYF
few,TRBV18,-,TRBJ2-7,TGTGCCAGCTCACGACAGGAAAGTGAGCAGTACTTC,CASSRQESEQYF
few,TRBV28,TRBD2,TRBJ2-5,TGTGCCACCCGCCCTCGGCTAGCGGGAGTTGCTAACCAAGAGACCCAGTACTTC,CATRPRLAGVANQETQYF
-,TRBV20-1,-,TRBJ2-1,TGCAGTGCTAGTTGGGGTCCGAGCTCCTACAATGAGCAGTTCTTC,CSASWGPSSYNEQFF
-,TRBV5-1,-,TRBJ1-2,TGCGCCAGCAGCTTCGGTCAGACTAACTATGGCTACACCTTC,CASSFGQTNYGYTF
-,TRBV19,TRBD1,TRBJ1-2,TGTGCCAGTAGACTGAAGGGGGCTGACTACACCTTC,CASRLKGADYTF
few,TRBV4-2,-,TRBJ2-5,TGTGCCAGCAGCCAAGAAGAACAAGAGACCCAGTACTTC,CASSQEEQETQYF
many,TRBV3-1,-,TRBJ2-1,TGTGCCAGCAGCCCAACCGGGGCCGGCGAGCAGTTCTTC,CASSPTGAGEQFF
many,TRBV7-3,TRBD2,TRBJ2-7,TGTGCCAGCAGCTTGGGACTAGCGGGAGATTACGAGCAGTACTTC,CASSLGLAGDYEQYF